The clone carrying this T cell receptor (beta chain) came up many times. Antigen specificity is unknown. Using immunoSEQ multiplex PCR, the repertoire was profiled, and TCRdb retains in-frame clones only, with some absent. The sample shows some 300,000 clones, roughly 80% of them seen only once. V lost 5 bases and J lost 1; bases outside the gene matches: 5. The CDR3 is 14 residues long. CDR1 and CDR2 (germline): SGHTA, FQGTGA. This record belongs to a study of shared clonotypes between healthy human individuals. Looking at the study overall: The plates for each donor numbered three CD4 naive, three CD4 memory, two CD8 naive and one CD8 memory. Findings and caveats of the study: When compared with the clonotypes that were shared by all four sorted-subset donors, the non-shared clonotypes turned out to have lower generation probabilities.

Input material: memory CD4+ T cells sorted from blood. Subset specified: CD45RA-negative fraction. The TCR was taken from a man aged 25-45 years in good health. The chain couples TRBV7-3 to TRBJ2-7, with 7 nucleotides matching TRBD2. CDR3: CASSPTSRSYEQYF. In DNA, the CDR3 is TGTGCCAGCAGCCCGACTAGCCGATCCTACGAGCAGTACTTC.